Below are 24 T cell receptor beta chains sequenced from a single sample in a study of cytomegalovirus exposure and HLA in healthy donors. The PCR employed 60 Vbeta primers together with 13 Jbeta primers. Generated by immunoSEQ multiplex PCR, the TCRdb table keeps only in-frame clones and is missing some. This sample has about 130,000 clones, with approximately 74% found just once. What was sequenced was PBMCs. The receptors shown here come from a man between 18 and 29 years old in good health and CMV-seropositive.

This chain connects TRBV19 to TRBJ1-3; D remains unclear. The CDR3 runs 18 residues. V was cut by 6 bases and J by 0 bases, with 21 bases left in between. CDR1 and CDR2 from the germline V gene are LNHDA and SQIVND (reference sequence). CDR3 sequence: CASSPLLGAAISGNTIYF. CDR3 bases: TGTGCCAGTAGCCCCTTGTTGGGAGCCGCAATCTCTGGAAACACCATATATTTT.

This clone was recorded a few times. The V and J genes are TRBV6-5 and TRBJ1-2; D is undetermined. Per the germline V gene, CDR1 is MNHEY and CDR2 is SVGAGI. This CDR3 has 13 amino acids. V was pared by 5 bases and J by 1 base, with 8 bases between. CDR3 bases: TGTGCCAGCAGTAACGGACTTAACTATGGCTACACCTTC. This encodes CASSNGLNYGYTF.

This clone showed up just a few times. DNA for the CDR3: TGTGCCAGCAGTCGGGACATTAACTATGGCTACACCTTC. It is translated as CASSRDINYGYTF. This chain links TRBV2 with TRBJ1-2; possibly TRBD1 for D (6 bases). Trimming took 5 bases from V and 1 from J, leaving 8 bases between them. The CDR3 spans 13 residues. Germline lookup yields CDR1 SNHLY and CDR2 FYNNEI. Looking up the rest from reference TRBV2 and TRBJ1-2 gives the full variable domain: EPEVTQTPSHQVTQMGQEVILRCVPISNHLYFYWYRQILGQKVEFLVSFYNNEISEKSEIFDDQFSVERPDGSNFTLKIRSTKLEDSAMYFCASSRDINYGYTFGSGTRLTVV.

The chain uses TRBV18 and TRBJ1-1; the D gene is possibly TRBD1 (6 bases). V lost 3 bases, J lost 5 bases, and 10 bases lay in between. The CDR3 contains 13 residues. The germline V gene has CDR1 KGHSH and CDR2 LQKENI. The CDR3 reads CASSPARGTEAFF. In DNA, the CDR3 is TGTGCCAGCTCACCGGCGAGGGGGACTGAAGCTTTCTTT.

This clone occurred a few times. This chain connects TRBV6-6 to TRBJ1-4; D remains unclear. Looked up from germline, CDR1 is MNHNY and CDR2 is SVGAGI (reference sequence). Trimming cost V 2 bases and J 3 bases, with 10 bases left between them. The CDR3 runs to 15 residues. The CDR3 DNA sequence: TGTGCCAGCAGTTACCGAGGGTATCCTAATGAAAAACTGTTTTTT. Translated, it gives CASSYRGYPNEKLFF.

The V gene is TRBV5-5, the J gene TRBJ2-6, with D perhaps matching TRBD2 (5 bases). The CDR3 runs to 14 residues. V was cut by 5 bases and J by 1 base, with 7 bases left in between. The germline gives CDR1 SGHKS, CDR2 YYEKEE (reference sequence). The CDR3 DNA follows: TGTGCCAGCAGTCGGAGGTCTGGGGCCAACGTCCTGACTTTC. Amino acid sequence: CASSRRSGANVLTF.

There are a few counts of this clone. The V and J genes are TRBV6-5 and TRBJ1-1; 7 nucleotides align to TRBD1. The CDR3 length is 11 residues. In germline, CDR1 is MNHEY, CDR2 SVGAGI. V shed 8 bases and J 7 bases; nucleotides not matched to a gene: 4. CDR3 in amino acids: CASGTELEAFF. The CDR3, as DNA: TGTGCCAGCGGGACAGAACTTGAAGCTTTCTTT.

This clone was counted a few times. The chain couples TRBV28 to TRBJ2-1, with a possible D match to TRBD2 (6 bases). V shed 5 bases and J shed 1 base, with 18 bases lying between them. This CDR3 comprises 17 residues. The germline CDR1 and CDR2 sequences are MDHEN and SYDVKM. CDR3 loop: CASSPLTLARSYNEQFF. The CDR3 nucleotides read TGTGCCAGCAGTCCCCTGACTCTAGCGAGGTCCTACAATGAGCAGTTCTTC.

A few counts support this clone. The CDR3 bases are TGTGCCAGCAGTTTTCGAGGGATTAATCAGCCCCAGCATTTT. This codes for CASSFRGINQPQHF. The chain recombines TRBV28 with TRBJ1-5; D uncertain. This CDR3 region has 14 residues. Germline loops: CDR1 MDHEN, CDR2 SYDVKM. The ends were cut back, 3 bases at V and 4 bases at J, with 10 bases in the middle.

The chain couples TRBV28 to TRBJ1-1; TRBD1 matches at 8 bases. Trimming cost V 10 bases and J 8 bases; bases outside gene matches: 6. This CDR3 is built from 11 residues. CDR1 and CDR2 (germline): MDHEN, SYDVKM. DNA of the CDR3: TGTGCCACCGCAGGGGGCCGAGAAGCTTTCTTT. It is translated as CATAGGREAFF.

The chain couples TRBV6-5 to TRBJ1-1; D is uncertain. This CDR3 comprises 15 residues. Germline V gene sequence: CDR1 MNHEY, CDR2 SVGAGI. V lost 0 bases and J 3 bases, leaving 11 bases between the germline ends. The CDR3 loop is CASSYSEGLDTEAFF. In DNA, the CDR3 is TGTGCCAGCAGTTACTCAGAGGGATTGGACACTGAAGCTTTCTTT.

The chain recombines TRBV6-5 with TRBJ2-7; D is possibly TRBD2 (5 bases). The CDR3 contains 14 residues. The V and J ends lost 0 bases and 3 bases respectively, with 9 bases between them. CDR1 and CDR2 from the germline V gene are MNHEY and SVGAGI. The CDR3: CASSYSAGDYEQYF. CDR3 coding DNA: TGTGCCAGCAGTTACTCTGCCGGGGACTACGAGCAGTACTTC.

In nucleotides, the CDR3 is TGTGCCTCCGGCTCCTATAATTCACCCCTCCACTTT. This translates into CASGSYNSPLHF. This sequence joins TRBV27 and TRBJ1-6; D is undetermined. The germline V and J ends were trimmed by 11 bases and 0 bases, with 5 bases remaining between them. CDR3 size: 12 residues. Germline V CDR1 and CDR2: MNHEY, SMNVEV (reference sequence).

V is TRBV6-4 and J is TRBJ2-1, with 11 bases lining up with TRBD2. The germline CDR1 and CDR2 sequences are MRHNA and SNTAGT. This CDR3 is built from 15 residues. The V segment lost 6 bases and the J segment 10 bases; nucleotides outside the gene matches: 11. The CDR3 here is CASSMGTSGATEQFF. In nucleotides, the CDR3 is TGTGCCAGCAGCATGGGGACTAGCGGAGCCACCGAGCAGTTCTTC.

V is TRBV18 and J is TRBJ1-2; TRBD1 matches at 7 bases. The CDR3 has 13 residues. Germline values: CDR1 KGHSH, CDR2 LQKENI. Trimming cost V 3 bases and J 6 bases; bases outside gene matches: 4. CDR3 DNA sequence: TGTGCCAGCTCACCTGGACAGGTTGATGGCTACACCTTC. Amino acids: CASSPGQVDGYTF.

In its sample, this clone was seen a few times. The chain couples TRBV18 to TRBJ2-5, with D perhaps matching TRBD1 (6 bases). This CDR3 has 13 residues. The germline V gene has CDR1 KGHSH and CDR2 LQKENI. Trimming removed 4 bases from V and 4 bases from J, with 10 bases in between. Here the CDR3 reads CASSRGQRETQYF. The CDR3 DNA reads as TGTGCCAGCTCACGCGGACAGCGAGAGACCCAGTACTTC.

The chain joins TRBV2 to TRBJ2-1; 13 bases match TRBD2. With V trimmed by 5 bases and J by 7 bases, 5 bases remained unmatched. The CDR3 totals 15 residues. Germline lookup yields CDR1 SNHLY and CDR2 FYNNEI. The CDR3: CASSSTSGGRNEQFF. CDR3 DNA: TGTGCCAGCAGTTCGACTAGCGGGGGGCGGAATGAGCAGTTCTTC.

The chain recombines TRBV19 with TRBJ1-1; D is uncertain. The CDR3 runs 15 residues. Trimming removed 5 bases from V and 1 base from J, with 14 bases in between. Germline V gene data show CDR1 as LNHDA and CDR2 as SQIVND (reference sequence). CDR3 sequence: CASSLSPNANTEAFF. The DNA for the CDR3 is TGTGCCAGTAGTCTCTCCCCTAACGCGAACACTGAAGCTTTCTTT.

Here the CDR3 DNA reads TGCGCCAGCAGCCCAAGACTAGCGGACTTATCCTACGAGCAGTACTTC. It translates to CASSPRLADLSYEQYF. The genes are TRBV4-1 and TRBJ2-7; 9 bases agree with TRBD2. The CDR3 extends over 16 amino acids. The germline V gene has CDR1 MGHRA and CDR2 YSYEKL. The junction had 8 bases not matched to a gene; V was cut back by 4 bases and J by 1 base.

The V call is TRBV6-5, the J call TRBJ1-5; D not certain. The CDR3 loop spans 15 amino acids. The germline CDR1 and CDR2 sequences are MNHEY and SVGAGI. V lost 6 bases and J lost 0, with 12 bases in between. As DNA, the CDR3 is TGTGCCAGCAGCTACAACAGAGATAGCAATCAGCCCCAGCATTTT. It encodes CASSYNRDSNQPQHF.

V usage is TRBV19 and J usage is TRBJ1-5, with D tentatively TRBD1 (6 bases). CDR1 and CDR2 from the germline V gene are LNHDA and SQIVND (reference sequence). V lost 8 bases to trimming and J lost 0 bases, with 11 bases between them. The CDR3 totals 14 residues. CDR3 in amino acids: CASHDRHSNQPQHF. CDR3 coding DNA: TGTGCCAGTCATGACAGGCATAGCAATCAGCCCCAGCATTTT.

The rearrangement joins TRBV19 to TRBJ2-7; D is perhaps TRBD2 (5 bases). Trimming cost V 2 bases and J 12 bases, with 17 bases left between them. Germline V gene data show CDR1 as LNHDA and CDR2 as SQIVND (reference sequence). The CDR3 contains 13 residues. The CDR3 is CASSIQKWTPMYF. The DNA for the CDR3 is TGTGCCAGTAGTATACAAAAGTGGACTCCAATGTACTTC.

The chain has TRBV6-1 and TRBJ1-1; 10 nucleotides line up with TRBD1. J was trimmed by 1 base and V by 9 bases; bases with no gene match: 5. CDR1 and CDR2 (germline): MNHNS, SASEGT. This CDR3 region has 14 residues. The DNA of the CDR3 is TGTGCCAGTCGGACAGGGGGGAAGAACACTGAAGCTTTCTTT. This gives the protein CASRTGGKNTEAFF.

The J gene is TRBJ1-5, the V gene TRBV6-5; 9 bases line up with TRBD1. The CDR3 covers 15 residues. CDR1 MNHEY and CDR2 SVGAGI come from the germline V gene. Unmatched junction bases numbered 7, after V lost 4 bases and J lost 6 bases. The CDR3 bases are TGTGCCAGCAGTTTTGCGGGACAGGGTGGTCAGCCCCAGCATTTT. It codes for CASSFAGQGGQPQHF.